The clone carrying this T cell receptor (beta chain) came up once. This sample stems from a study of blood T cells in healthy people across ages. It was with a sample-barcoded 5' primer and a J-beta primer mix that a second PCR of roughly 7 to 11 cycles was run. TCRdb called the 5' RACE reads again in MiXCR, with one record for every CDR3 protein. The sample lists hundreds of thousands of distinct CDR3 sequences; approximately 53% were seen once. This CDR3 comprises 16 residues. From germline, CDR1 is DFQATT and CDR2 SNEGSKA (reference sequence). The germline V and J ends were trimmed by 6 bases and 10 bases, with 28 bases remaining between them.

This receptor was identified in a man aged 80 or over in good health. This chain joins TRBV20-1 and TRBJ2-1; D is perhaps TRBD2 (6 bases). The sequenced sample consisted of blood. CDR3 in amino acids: CSAAGTGSNVREEQFF. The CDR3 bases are TGCAGTGCCGCGGGTACGGGTTCGAATGTTCGGGAGGAGCAGTTCTTC.